What follows are 22 T cell receptor beta chains derived from one specimen sequenced in a study of T cells after posttransplantation cyclophosphamide. A marrow graft followed busulfan-fludarabine conditioning, with cyclophosphamide on days +3 and +4. The data were produced by immunoSEQ multiplex PCR, yet TCRdb's version contains in-frame clones alone and is incomplete. The data show 9,500 to 13,000 clones, with none appearing a single time. The sequencing used PBMCs, collected after allogeneic stem cell transplant with posttransplant cyclophosphamide. Source of these receptors: a female patient aged 35 to 55 who received an allogeneic stem cell transplant from a related donor, was CMV-positive, and had no GVHD. Certain T cells may be donor cells from the graft.

This clone was found a few times. The genes are TRBV9 and TRBJ2-7, with 9 bases that match TRBD1. Germline trimming cut 9 bases from V and 2 bases from J; bases unmatched to any gene: 12. The V gene's germline CDR1 is SGDLS and CDR2 YYNGEE. The CDR3 consists of 15 residues. CDR3: CAIIFGQGTAYEQYF. Written as DNA, the CDR3 is TGTGCCATTATTTTCGGACAGGGGACGGCCTACGAGCAGTACTTC. The full variable domain, its missing parts supplied by reference TRBV9 and TRBJ2-7, is DSGVTQTPKHLITATGQRVTLRCSPRSGDLSVYWYQQSLDQGLQFLIQYYNGEERAKGNILERFSAQQFPDLHSELNLSSLELGDSALYFCAIIFGQGTAYEQYFGPGTRLTVT.

This clone was counted at least ten times. The chain joins TRBV5-6 to TRBJ2-7; tentatively, D is TRBD2 (6 bases). There are 12 residues in the CDR3. With 5 bases removed from V and 5 bases from J, the gap between germline ends came to 11 bases. Germline V CDR1 and CDR2: SGHDT, YYEEEE. The CDR3 coding sequence is TGTGCCAGCAGAGGTCTAGCGAACGAGCAGTACTTC. Amino acid sequence: CASRGLANEQYF.

This clone appeared many times. The chain recombines TRBV15 with TRBJ2-2; tentatively, D is TRBD1 (6 bases). Trimming took 0 bases from V and 4 from J, leaving 18 bases between them. CDR1 is LNHNV, CDR2 YYDKDF, per germline (reference sequence). This CDR3 spans 18 amino acids. The CDR3: CATSRDGARGGTTGELFF. In nucleotides, the CDR3 is TGTGCCACCAGCAGAGATGGGGCCAGAGGGGGAACCACCGGGGAGCTGTTTTTT.

The table lists this clone with many counts. This chain uses TRBV6-2 or TRBV6-3 with TRBJ2-1, with 8 bases aligning to TRBD1. The CDR3 extends over 11 amino acids. The junction had 6 bases not matched to a gene; V was cut back by 6 bases and J by 14 bases. The germline V gene encodes CDR1 MNHEY and CDR2 SVGEGT. CDR3 amino acids: CASSLTGAKFF. The CDR3 DNA reads as TGTGCCAGCAGCCTGACAGGGGCAAAGTTCTTC.

This clone was recorded at least ten times. This chain's CDR3 is CASSILGANYGYTF. DNA for the CDR3: TGTGCCAGTAGTATTCTGGGGGCGAACTATGGCTACACCTTC. This rearrangement joins TRBV19 to TRBJ1-2; tentatively, D is TRBD1 (6 bases). The V gene lost 3 bases and the J gene lost 2 bases, with 10 bases spanning the gap. The CDR3 contains 14 residues. CDR1 and CDR2 (germline): LNHDA, SQIVND (reference sequence).

This clone was found many times. This chain connects TRBV5-1 to TRBJ2-3; TRBD2 matches at 9 bases. With 7 bases clipped from V and 3 bases from J, the junction kept 3 bases outside the gene matches. The CDR3 runs to 13 residues. Germline V CDR1 and CDR2: SGHRS, YFSETQ. Written as DNA, the CDR3 is TGCGCCAGCGGGCTAGCGGGGACAGATACGCAGTATTTT. Encoded protein: CASGLAGTDTQYF.

This chain links TRBV23-1 with TRBJ2-3; 8 bases fit TRBD2. TRBV23-1 is identified as an open reading frame with a role that is uncertain. The length of the CDR3 is 15 residues. Trimming took 8 bases from V and 6 from J; bases not matched to a gene: 13. The CDR3: CASSRAAGARDTQYF. CDR3 DNA sequence: TGCGCCAGCTCGCGGGCAGCGGGGGCCCGGGATACGCAGTATTTT.

This clone was seen at least ten times. The V call is TRBV5-6, the J call TRBJ2-1, with D perhaps matching TRBD1 (6 bases). The V gene's germline CDR1 is SGHDT and CDR2 YYEEEE. V was pared by 0 bases and J by 2 bases, with 9 bases between. The CDR3 runs 15 residues. CDR3 protein: CASSLAGDPYNEQFF. For the CDR3, the DNA is TGTGCCAGCAGCTTGGCAGGGGACCCCTACAATGAGCAGTTCTTC. Together with reference TRBV5-6 and TRBJ2-1, the CDR3 gives the full variable domain: DAGVTQSPTHLIKTRGQQVTLRCSPKSGHDTVSWYQQALGQGPQFIFQYYEEEERQRGNFPDRFSGHQFPNYSSELNVNALLLGDSALYLCASSLAGDPYNEQFFGPGTRLTVL.

This clone was counted many times. This sequence joins TRBV5-6 and TRBJ1-6; 7 positions agree with TRBD1. The CDR3 covers 17 residues. Trimming removed 5 bases from V and 0 bases from J; junction bases left unmatched: 8. Germline V gives CDR1 SGHDT, CDR2 YYEEEE. CDR3 DNA sequence: TGTGCCAGCAGTCATTACAGGGACAGCTCCTATAATTCACCCCTCCACTTT. As protein: CASSHYRDSSYNSPLHF. The full variable domain, in which reference TRBV5-6 and TRBJ1-6 provide the parts outside the CDR3, is DAGVTQSPTHLIKTRGQQVTLRCSPKSGHDTVSWYQQALGQGPQFIFQYYEEEERQRGNFPDRFSGHQFPNYSSELNVNALLLGDSALYLCASSHYRDSSYNSPLHFGNGTRLTVT.

The sample holds many counts of this clone. The CDR3 reads CASSRITGPNQPQHF. The CDR3 bases are TGTGCCAGTAGCCGTATCACAGGGCCCAATCAGCCCCAGCATTTT. This rearrangement joins TRBV19 to TRBJ1-5; possibly TRBD1 for D (6 bases). The germline V gene encodes CDR1 LNHDA and CDR2 SQIVND (reference sequence). The CDR3 is 15 amino acids. The V gene lost 6 bases and the J gene lost 3 bases, with 15 bases spanning the gap.

This clone appeared a few times. The chain recombines TRBV29-1 with TRBJ2-3; D is unclear. In germline, CDR1 is SQVTM, CDR2 ANQGSEA. This CDR3 has 12 amino acids. V was pared by 6 bases and J by 4 bases, with 11 bases between. The CDR3 loop reads CSVQSSPDTQYF. CDR3 nucleotides: TGCAGCGTGCAGTCCTCCCCAGATACGCAGTATTTT.

This clone was seen at least ten times. The chain couples TRBV6-5 to TRBJ1-5; perhaps TRBD1 as D (5 bases). The CDR3 spans 13 residues. Trimming took 0 bases from V and 9 from J, leaving 9 bases between them. Germline CDR1 is MNHEY and CDR2 is SVGAGI. The CDR3 DNA reads TGTGCCAGCAGTTACTCGAGCGGGGCGCCCCAGCATTTT. This translates into CASSYSSGAPQHF.

This clone was recorded at least ten times. The chain carries TRBV11-3 and TRBJ2-1; the match to TRBD2 covers 8 bases. The J segment lost 4 bases and the V segment lost 5 bases, leaving 7 bases of the junction unmatched. The germline gives CDR1 SGHNT, CDR2 YENEEA. The CDR3 totals 15 residues. The CDR3 is CASSPGGPGYNEQFF. The DNA of the CDR3 is TGTGCCAGCAGCCCGGGGGGGCCTGGGTACAATGAGCAGTTCTTC.

This clone was picked up many times. J is TRBJ2-7 and V is TRBV11-2; 8 bases fit TRBD1. The CDR3 sequence is 15 residues long. V lost 3 bases to trimming and J lost 4 bases; unmatched junction nucleotides: 8. Per germline, CDR1 SGHAT and CDR2 FQNNGV. The CDR3 spells CASSFPQGARYEQYF. CDR3 DNA sequence: TGTGCCAGCAGCTTTCCTCAGGGGGCAAGGTACGAGCAGTACTTC.

This clone occurred a few times. Germline and junction disagree at one end, which may indicate a read error. V gene TRBV12-3 or TRBV12-4 combines with J gene TRBJ2-3; TRBD1 might be the D (6 bases). CDR3 length: 12 amino acids. CDR3: CASKYRADTQYF. CDR3 DNA sequence: TGTGCTAGCAAGTACAGGGCAGATACGCAGTATTTT.

At least ten counts were recorded for this clone. V gene TRBV5-5 combines with J gene TRBJ1-2; 7 bases match TRBD1. CDR1 SGHKS and CDR2 YYEKEE come from the germline V gene (reference sequence). V was clipped by 4 bases and J by 6 bases; unmatched bases: 6. The CDR3 is 13 amino acids. In DNA, the CDR3 is TGTGCCAGCAGCCCGGGACAGAACCATGGCTACACCTTC. It encodes CASSPGQNHGYTF.

This clone showed up many times. This sequence joins TRBV4-3 and TRBJ1-3; a weak D match, TRBD1 (6 bases). V was pared by 2 bases and J by 4 bases, with 15 bases between. The V gene's germline CDR1 is LGHNA and CDR2 YSLEER. CDR3 length: 16 residues. The CDR3 coding sequence is TGCGCCAGCAGCCAACAAGGGCGGGGGGCAGGAAACACCATATATTTT. It specifies CASSQQGRGAGNTIYF.

This clone was seen at least ten times. This chain links TRBV7-9 with TRBJ2-7, with D tentatively TRBD1 (6 bases). Germline CDR1 is SEHNR and CDR2 is FQNEAQ (reference sequence). CDR3 length equals 14 residues. Trimming stripped 1 base from V and 6 bases from J, with 13 bases between. CDR3 nucleotide sequence: TGTGCCAGCAGCTTAGTACAGGGCCGTTCCGAGCAGTACTTC. Translated: CASSLVQGRSEQYF.

This clone was counted ten times or more. V gene TRBV5-1 combines with J gene TRBJ2-1, with 8 bases matching TRBD1. The germline gives CDR1 SGHRS, CDR2 YFSETQ. J lost 2 bases, V lost 3 bases, and 7 bases had no gene match. This CDR3 is 16 amino acids long. This CDR3 reads CASSSQTGATYNEQFF. The DNA for the CDR3 is TGCGCCAGCAGCTCGCAGACAGGGGCAACCTACAATGAGCAGTTCTTC.

This clone was counted at least ten times. This chain uses TRBV6-5 with TRBJ2-1, with D maybe TRBD2 (5 bases). V lost 6 bases and J 6 bases, leaving 12 bases between the germline ends. CDR3 length: 13 amino acids. The V gene's germline CDR1 is MNHEY and CDR2 SVGAGI. Here the CDR3 DNA reads TGTGCCAGCAGCCGCCCGGGGTCCAATGAGCAGTTCTTC. Residues: CASSRPGSNEQFF.

This clone has ten or more counts. The genes are TRBV12-3 or TRBV12-4 and TRBJ2-2; 10 bases are shared with TRBD1. CDR3 length: 16 amino acids. V lost 5 bases, J lost 3 bases, and 6 bases stayed unmatched. The CDR3 nucleotides read TGTGCCAGCAGTGACTCCGGGACAGGGGACACCGGGGAGCTGTTTTTT. As protein: CASSDSGTGDTGELFF.

This clone showed up many times. The V call is TRBV12-3 or TRBV12-4, the J call TRBJ1-4, with 8 positions matching TRBD1. The CDR3 sequence is 15 residues long. V was pared by 0 bases and J by 7 bases, with 4 bases of the junction left unmatched. The CDR3 DNA sequence: TGTGCCAGCAGTTTAGCGCGGACAGGGAGTGAAAAACTGTTTTTT. This translates into CASSLARTGSEKLFF.